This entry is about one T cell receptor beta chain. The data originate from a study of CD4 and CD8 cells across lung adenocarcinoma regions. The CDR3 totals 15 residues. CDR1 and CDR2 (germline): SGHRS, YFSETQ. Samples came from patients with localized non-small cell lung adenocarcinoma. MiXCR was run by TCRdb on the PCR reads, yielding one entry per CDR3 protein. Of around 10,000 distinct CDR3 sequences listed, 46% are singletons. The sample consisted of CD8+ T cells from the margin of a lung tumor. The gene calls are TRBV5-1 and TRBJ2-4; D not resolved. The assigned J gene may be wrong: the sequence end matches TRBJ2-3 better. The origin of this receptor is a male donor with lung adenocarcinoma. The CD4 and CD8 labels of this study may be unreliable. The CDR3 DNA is TGCGCCAGCAGCGAGGACCCGACGAACACAGATATTCAGTATTTT. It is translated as CASSEDPTNTDIQYF.